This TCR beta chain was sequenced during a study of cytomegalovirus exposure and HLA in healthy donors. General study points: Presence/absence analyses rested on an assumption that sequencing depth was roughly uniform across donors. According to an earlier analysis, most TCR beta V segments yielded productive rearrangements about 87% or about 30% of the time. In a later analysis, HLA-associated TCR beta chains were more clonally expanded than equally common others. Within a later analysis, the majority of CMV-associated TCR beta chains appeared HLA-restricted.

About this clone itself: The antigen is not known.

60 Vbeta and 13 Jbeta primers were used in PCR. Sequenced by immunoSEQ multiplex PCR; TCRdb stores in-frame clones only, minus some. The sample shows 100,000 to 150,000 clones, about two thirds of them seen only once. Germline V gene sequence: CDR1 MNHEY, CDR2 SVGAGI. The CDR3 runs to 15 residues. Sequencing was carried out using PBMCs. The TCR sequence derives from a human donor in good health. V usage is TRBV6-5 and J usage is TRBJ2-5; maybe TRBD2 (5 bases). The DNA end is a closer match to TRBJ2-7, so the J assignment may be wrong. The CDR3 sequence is CASSYSVGEEYEQYF. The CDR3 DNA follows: TGTGCCAGCAGTTACTCTGTGGGAGAGGAATACGAGCAGTACTTC.